Below are 24 T cell receptor beta chains sequenced from a single sample in a study of shared clonotypes between healthy human individuals. Only CD45RO-negative cells positively selected for CCR7 counted as naive CD8 cells, so terminally differentiated effector memory CD45RA+ cells were excluded. Data came from immunoSEQ multiplex PCR; TCRdb stores just in-frame clones and leaves some out. The table has about 2.1 million clones, 93% seen once. The sequenced material came from naive CD8+ T cells from PBMCs. Receptor source: a man aged 18 to 30 in good health. Some clones in this sample may be carry-over from other donors' samples.

The chain links TRBV9 to TRBJ2-6; 8 positions match TRBD1. J was trimmed by 0 bases and V by 9 bases; bases with no gene match: 8. CDR1 SGDLS and CDR2 YYNGEE come from the germline V gene. The CDR3 covers 16 residues. CDR3 loop: CATSLDRDSGANVLTF. CDR3 nucleotides: TGTGCCACGTCTTTGGACAGGGACTCTGGGGCCAACGTCCTGACTTTC.

The V gene is TRBV4-2, the J gene TRBJ2-1; D gene unclear. Germline V CDR1 and CDR2: LGHNA, YNFKEQ. The CDR3 runs to 15 residues. Trimming took off 1 base at V and 2 bases at J, with 9 bases between the two ends. The CDR3 loop is CASSQVGPPYNEQFF. CDR3 nucleotides: TGTGCCAGCAGCCAAGTAGGGCCCCCCTACAATGAGCAGTTCTTC.

V usage is TRBV7-9 and J usage is TRBJ1-6, with D maybe TRBD1 (6 bases). Germline V lookup: CDR1 SEHNR, CDR2 FQNEAQ (reference sequence). This CDR3 region has 17 residues. The ends were cut back, 1 base at V and 7 bases at J, with 17 bases in the middle. This CDR3 reads CASSLVIQGPSNSPLHF. The CDR3, as DNA: TGTGCCAGCAGCTTAGTAATACAGGGACCTTCGAATTCACCCCTCCACTTT.

This CDR3 reads CALGGLSPVASYEQYF. In DNA, the CDR3 is TGTGCCCTGGGGGGATTATCTCCCGTGGCTTCCTACGAGCAGTACTTC. This chain connects TRBV2 to TRBJ2-7; D is perhaps TRBD2 (6 bases). Trimming shortened V by 11 bases and J by 1 base, and 24 bases separated the two germline ends. The germline V gene encodes CDR1 SNHLY and CDR2 FYNNEI. The CDR3 runs to 16 residues.

J is TRBJ1-5 and V is TRBV27, with D perhaps matching TRBD1 (6 bases). Germline V gene data show CDR1 as MNHEY and CDR2 as SMNVEV (reference sequence). The CDR3 sequence is 13 residues long. V lost 2 bases and J 6 bases, leaving 8 bases between the germline ends. For the CDR3, the DNA is TGTGCCAGCAGTTTAACACAGGGTCAGCCCCAGCATTTT. As protein: CASSLTQGQPQHF.

The V and J genes are TRBV14 and TRBJ2-5; TRBD1 agrees at 10 bases. The CDR3 sequence is 15 residues long. Losses at the gene ends were 6 bases for V and 3 bases for J; bases not matched to a gene: 7. CDR1 and CDR2 (germline): SGHDN, FVKESK. In nucleotides, the CDR3 is TGTGCCAGCAGTCCCCGGGACAGGGGAGAAGAGACCCAGTACTTC. Translated, it gives CASSPRDRGEETQYF.

This chain links TRBV23-1 with TRBJ2-7; D perhaps matches TRBD1 (5 bases). TRBV23-1 is given ORF status, its function remaining uncertain. The CDR3 has 19 residues. V was trimmed by 2 bases and J by 1 base, leaving 24 bases between them. The DNA of the CDR3 is TGCGCCAGCAGTCAAAATTGGTCCTCGGTGGACACAGAATCCTACGAGCAGTACTTC. Residues: CASSQNWSSVDTESYEQYF.

This sequence joins TRBV5-1 and TRBJ2-5; no firm D call. The CDR3 length is 14 residues. CDR1 is SGHRS and CDR2 is YFSETQ in the germline V gene. V lost 3 bases, J lost 1 base, and 10 bases lay in between. This chain's CDR3 is CASSWTQPQETQYF. The CDR3 bases are TGCGCCAGCAGCTGGACCCAGCCCCAAGAGACCCAGTACTTC.

This clone appeared once. V usage is TRBV14 and J usage is TRBJ1-2; D is unclear. The CDR3 covers 15 residues. V was trimmed by 0 bases and J by 5 bases, leaving 13 bases between them. Germline CDR1 SGHDN, CDR2 FVKESK. In nucleotides, the CDR3 is TGTGCCAGCAGCCAAGAGGACCGACTGTGGTATGGCTACACCTTC. Protein: CASSQEDRLWYGYTF.

The chain employs TRBV7-9 and TRBJ1-4; possibly TRBD1 for D (5 bases). The CDR3 consists of 16 residues. CDR1 and CDR2 (germline): SEHNR, FQNEAQ (reference sequence). Trimming removed 5 bases from V and 3 bases from J, with 16 bases in between. The DNA of the CDR3 is TGTGCCAGCAGCCCGGGGACGGCAGCTTCTAATGAAAAACTGTTTTTT. This gives the protein CASSPGTAASNEKLFF.

The rearrangement uses TRBV28 and TRBJ1-2; 9 bases are shared with TRBD1. Germline trimming cut 5 bases from V and 8 bases from J; bases unmatched to any gene: 6. The CDR3 is 13 amino acids. CDR1 is MDHEN and CDR2 is SYDVKM in the germline V gene. The chain's CDR3 is CASSPQGAQGYTF. CDR3 nucleotides: TGTGCCAGCAGTCCACAGGGGGCGCAGGGCTACACCTTC.

CDR3 nucleotide sequence: TGTGCCAGCAGCCTCGAAGATGGACACTTCACCTATGGCTACACCTTC. Translated: CASSLEDGHFTYGYTF. The V gene is TRBV5-6, the J gene TRBJ1-2, with D perhaps matching TRBD1 (5 bases). From germline, CDR1 is SGHDT and CDR2 YYEEEE. CDR3 length: 16 amino acids. V was trimmed by 4 bases and J by 4 bases, leaving 20 bases between them. Looking up the rest from reference TRBV5-6 and TRBJ1-2 gives the full variable domain: DAGVTQSPTHLIKTRGQQVTLRCSPKSGHDTVSWYQQALGQGPQFIFQYYEEEERQRGNFPDRFSGHQFPNYSSELNVNALLLGDSALYLCASSLEDGHFTYGYTFGSGTRLTVV.

The gene calls are TRBV11-2 and TRBJ1-2; 10 positions match TRBD1. This CDR3 comprises 14 residues. The germline V gene encodes CDR1 SGHAT and CDR2 FQNNGV. Trimming cost V 5 bases and J 4 bases; bases outside gene matches: 4. The DNA for the CDR3 is TGTGCCAGCAGCCCATGGACAGGGGGCTATGGCTACACCTTC. Its translation: CASSPWTGGYGYTF.

J is TRBJ2-1 and V is TRBV27; D unresolved. The CDR3 contains 16 residues. CDR1 and CDR2 (germline): MNHEY, SMNVEV (reference sequence). V was pared by 6 bases and J by 4 bases, with 19 bases between. The CDR3 reads CASSHRYQIMYNEQFF. Written as DNA, the CDR3 is TGTGCCAGCAGCCACCGGTACCAGATTATGTACAATGAGCAGTTCTTC.

CDR3 residues: CASSSPDGGLRTLGNEQFF. In DNA form, the CDR3 reads TGTGCCAGCAGTTCCCCTGATGGGGGACTGCGGACCCTTGGGAATGAGCAGTTCTTC. The chain has TRBV28 and TRBJ2-1, with D tentatively TRBD2 (6 bases). From germline, CDR1 is MDHEN and CDR2 SYDVKM. The CDR3 extends over 19 amino acids. The V end lost 4 bases, the J end lost 7 bases, and 29 bases lay between the germline ends. Supplemented by reference TRBV28 and TRBJ2-1, the full variable domain reads DVKVTQSSRYLVKRTGEKVFLECVQDMDHENMFWYRQDPGLGLRLIYFSYDVKMKEKGDIPEGYSVSREKKERFSLILESASTNQTSMYLCASSSPDGGLRTLGNEQFFGPGTRLTVL.

This clone was counted a single time. The V call is TRBV12-5, the J call TRBJ2-1; D ambiguous. Germline CDR1 reads LGHNT; CDR2 reads FRNRAP. CDR3 length: 13 amino acids. Trimming removed 2 bases at V and 3 bases at J, with 5 bases between. CDR3 residues: CASGLYNYNEQFF. The DNA of the CDR3 is TGTGCTAGTGGTTTGTACAACTACAATGAGCAGTTCTTC.

This chain connects TRBV5-1 to TRBJ2-1, with 12 bases lining up with TRBD2. The CDR3 runs to 16 residues. Germline loops: CDR1 SGHRS, CDR2 YFSETQ. The V segment lost 0 bases and the J segment 5 bases; nucleotides outside the gene matches: 3. The CDR3 region has the DNA TGCGCCAGCAGCTTGGGAAGGACTAGCGGGGACAATGAGCAGTTCTTC. This encodes CASSLGRTSGDNEQFF. The whole variable domain, filled in from reference TRBV5-1 and TRBJ2-1, reads KAGVTQTPRYLIKTRGQQVTLSCSPISGHRSVSWYQQTPGQGLQFLFEYFSETQRNKGNFPGRFSGRQFSNSRSEMNVSTLELGDSALYLCASSLGRTSGDNEQFFGPGTRLTVL.

This clone was seen only once. The rearrangement joins TRBV18 to TRBJ1-5; no definite D call. Trimming pared 6 bases from V and 0 bases from J, leaving 9 bases between. The CDR3 has 14 amino acids. Germline V lookup: CDR1 KGHSH, CDR2 LQKENI. The chain's CDR3 is CASSAPNSNQPQHF. The CDR3 coding sequence is TGTGCCAGCTCGGCGCCTAATAGCAATCAGCCCCAGCATTTT.

The table lists this clone with a count of one. The chain is built from TRBV7-9 and TRBJ1-4; D may be TRBD1 (6 bases). V was clipped by 5 bases and J by 4 bases, with 14 bases between them. The CDR3 runs to 15 residues. CDR1 is SEHNR and CDR2 is FQNEAQ in the germline V gene (reference sequence). As DNA, the CDR3 is TGTGCCAGCAGCCACAGGGCGGACCGTAATGAAAAACTGTTTTTT. Encoded protein: CASSHRADRNEKLFF.

The rearrangement links TRBV14 to TRBJ1-2; D gene ambiguous. This CDR3 has 17 amino acids. Trimming removed 0 bases at V and 5 bases at J, with 19 bases between. Germline V gene data show CDR1 as SGHDN and CDR2 as FVKESK. CDR3 coding DNA: TGTGCCAGCAGCCAAGAAAGCGGACTGGACTTACGATATGGCTACACCTTC. Translation: CASSQESGLDLRYGYTF.

The gene calls are TRBV4-1 and TRBJ1-1, with 12 nucleotides matching TRBD1. CDR3 length: 17 residues. The J segment lost 5 bases and the V segment lost 0 bases, leaving 7 bases of the junction unmatched. Germline lookup yields CDR1 MGHRA and CDR2 YSYEKL. The chain's CDR3 is CASSQDLGQGARTEAFF. The CDR3, as DNA: TGCGCCAGCAGCCAAGATCTGGGACAGGGGGCGCGAACTGAAGCTTTCTTT.

The chain uses TRBV5-4 and TRBJ2-3, with 7 bases matching TRBD1. Germline trimming cut 2 bases from V and 4 bases from J; bases unmatched to any gene: 4. From germline, CDR1 is SGHNT and CDR2 YYREEE (reference sequence). This CDR3 is 14 amino acids long. Here the CDR3 reads CASSLTGASDTQYF. As DNA, the CDR3 is TGTGCCAGCAGCTTAACAGGGGCCTCAGATACGCAGTATTTT.

This chain joins TRBV27 and TRBJ1-2; D possibly corresponds to TRBD1 (6 bases). CDR3 length: 15 amino acids. In germline, CDR1 is MNHEY, CDR2 SMNVEV (reference sequence). V gave up 5 bases and J gave up 2 bases, with 15 bases separating them. The CDR3 sequence: CASSPSRGINYGYTF. The CDR3 DNA is TGTGCCAGCAGTCCATCCAGGGGAATCAACTATGGCTACACCTTC.

The genes are TRBV21-1 and TRBJ2-7; TRBD2, the table's D call, was not compared with the DNA. TRBV21-1 is reported as a pseudogene. The CDR3 sequence is 16 residues long. CDR3 protein: CASSKGGTKDPYEQYF. The CDR3 DNA sequence: TGTGCCAGCAGCAAAGGAGGGACTAAGGACCCCTACGAGCAGTACTTC.